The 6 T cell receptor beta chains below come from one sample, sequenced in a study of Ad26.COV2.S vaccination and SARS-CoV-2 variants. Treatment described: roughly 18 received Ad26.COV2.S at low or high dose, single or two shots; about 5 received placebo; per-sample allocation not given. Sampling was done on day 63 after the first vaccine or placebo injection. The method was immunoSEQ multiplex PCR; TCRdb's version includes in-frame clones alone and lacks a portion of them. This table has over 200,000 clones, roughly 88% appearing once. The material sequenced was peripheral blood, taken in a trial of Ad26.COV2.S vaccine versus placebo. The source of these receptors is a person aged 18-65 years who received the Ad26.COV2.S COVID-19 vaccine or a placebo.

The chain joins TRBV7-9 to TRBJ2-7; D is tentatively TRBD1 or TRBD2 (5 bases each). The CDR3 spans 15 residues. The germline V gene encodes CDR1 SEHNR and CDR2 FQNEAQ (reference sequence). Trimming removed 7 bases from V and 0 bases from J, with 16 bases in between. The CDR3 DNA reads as TGTGCCAGCAACACCCCGGGGCACAGCTCCTACGAGCAGTACTTC. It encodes CASNTPGHSSYEQYF.

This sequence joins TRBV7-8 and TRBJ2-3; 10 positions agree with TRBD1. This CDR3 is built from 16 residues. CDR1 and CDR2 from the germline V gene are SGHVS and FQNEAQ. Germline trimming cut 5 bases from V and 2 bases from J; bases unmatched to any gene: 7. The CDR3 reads CASSPRTGGNTDTQYF. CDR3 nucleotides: TGTGCCAGCAGCCCAAGGACAGGGGGAAACACAGATACGCAGTATTTT. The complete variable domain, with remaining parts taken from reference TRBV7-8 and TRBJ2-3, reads GAGVSQSPRYKVAKRGQDVALRCDPISGHVSLFWYQQALGQGPEFLTYFQNEAQLDKSGLPSDRFFAERPEGSVSTLKIQRTQQEDSAVYLCASSPRTGGNTDTQYFGPGTRLTVL.

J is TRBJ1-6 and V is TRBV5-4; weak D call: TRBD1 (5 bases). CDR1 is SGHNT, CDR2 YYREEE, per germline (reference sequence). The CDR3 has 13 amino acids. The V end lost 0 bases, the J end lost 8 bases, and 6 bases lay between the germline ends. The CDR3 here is CASSLGGDSPLHF. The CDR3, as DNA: TGTGCCAGCAGCTTGGGGGGCGATTCACCCCTCCACTTT.

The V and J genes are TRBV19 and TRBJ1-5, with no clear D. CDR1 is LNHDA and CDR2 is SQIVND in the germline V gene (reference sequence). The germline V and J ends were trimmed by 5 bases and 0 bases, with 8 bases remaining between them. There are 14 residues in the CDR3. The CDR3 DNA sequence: TGTGCCAGTAGTCAGCAGGATAGCAATCAGCCCCAGCATTTT. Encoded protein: CASSQQDSNQPQHF.

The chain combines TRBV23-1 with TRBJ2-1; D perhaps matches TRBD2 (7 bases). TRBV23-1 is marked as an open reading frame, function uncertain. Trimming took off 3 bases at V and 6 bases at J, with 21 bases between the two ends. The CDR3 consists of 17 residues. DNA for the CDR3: TGCGCCAGCAGTCATCCTAAGGACAGCGGGAATTTCAATGAGCAGTTCTTC. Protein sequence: CASSHPKDSGNFNEQFF.

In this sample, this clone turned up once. CDR3 amino acids: CASSQGLAGAGELFF. The CDR3 nucleotides are TGTGCCAGCAGTCAGGGGCTAGCGGGTGCCGGGGAGCTGTTTTTT. The chain has TRBV5-8 and TRBJ2-2; 8 bases align to TRBD2. Germline CDR1 and CDR2: SGHTS and YDEGEE. The CDR3 is 15 amino acids. The V gene end was trimmed by 5 bases and the J gene end by 6 bases; junction bases not matched to a gene: 9. Full variable domain (rest looked up from reference TRBV5-8 and TRBJ2-2): EAGVTQSPTHLIKTRGQQATLRCSPISGHTSVYWYQQALGLGLQFLLWYDEGEERNRGNFPPRFSGRQFPNYSSELNVNALELEDSALYLCASSQGLAGAGELFFGEGSRLTVL.